This TCR beta chain came from a study of T cells in Graves' hyperthyroidism and ophthalmopathy. Study context: Peripheral blood sampling occurred at initial diagnosis, before any treatment.

The germline V gene has CDR1 MNHEY and CDR2 SVGEGT. The CDR3 has 12 residues. V was pared by 6 bases and J by 8 bases, with 11 bases between. Used for diagnoses were clinical symptoms, serum thyroxine and TRAb, thyroid ultrasound and orbital computed tomography. It was RNA transcripts that yielded the amplified TCR beta CDR3 regions. The TCR CDR3 was amplified in a first-round RT-PCR using the HTBI primer set. TCRdb re-analysed the multiplex PCR reads in MiXCR, keeping a single row per CDR3 protein. This table holds 500,000 to 550,000 distinct CDR3 sequences, just under 20% found once. Sequencing was performed on blood. This chain links TRBV6-2 or TRBV6-3 with TRBJ2-1; D is ambiguous. The clonotype comes from a man in his forties with Graves' ophthalmopathy. DNA for the CDR3: TGTGCCAGCAGGGACGCCTATGATGAGCAGTTCTTC. Residues: CASRDAYDEQFF.